This T cell receptor (beta chain) was identified during a study of early T cells in non-severe SARS-CoV-2 infection. Study-level background: The input, bulk RNA from unsorted whole blood, was sequenced, and chains were unpaired.

This clonotype was detected many times. What it recognizes is unknown. The study's findings and limits: A preference for anti-spike CD8 responses marked VDJdb matching, which missed private and CD4 specificities.

Individual cDNA molecules were tagged with unique molecular identifiers, the study reported. One entry per CDR3 protein, called by TCRdb with MiXCR from the 5' RACE reads. In the table there are tens of thousands of distinct CDR3 sequences, 7% to 10% of which are singletons. Per germline, CDR1 SEHNR and CDR2 FQNEAQ (reference sequence). The CDR3 spans 14 residues. The V segment lost 4 bases and the J segment 5 bases; nucleotides outside the gene matches: 7. The sequencing used whole blood, collected at baseline. The sequence derives from an adult who was a healthcare worker with PCR-confirmed SARS-CoV-2 infection or an uninfected control (not recorded which). V and J are TRBV7-9 and TRBJ2-5, with 7 bases lining up with TRBD1. The CDR3 sequence is CASSSDRDAETQYF. CDR3 coding DNA: TGTGCCAGCAGCTCAGACAGGGATGCGGAGACCCAGTACTTC. The full variable domain, completed using reference TRBV7-9 and TRBJ2-5, is DTGVSQNPRHKITKRGQNVTFRCDPISEHNRLYWYRQTLGQGPEFLTYFQNEAQLEKSRLLSDRFSAERPKGSFSTLEIQRTEQGDSAMYLCASSSDRDAETQYFGPGTRLLVL.